These 20 T cell receptor beta chains share one sample of origin, sequenced in a study of Graves' ophthalmopathy and Graves' hyperthyroidism. Amplification from RNA transcripts yielded the TCR beta CDR3 regions. An opening RT-PCR round employed HTBI primers and preceded a second-round multiplex PCR. TCRdb passed the multiplex PCR reads through MiXCR, listing each CDR3 protein once. The table includes around 660,000 distinct CDR3 sequences, about two fifths detected once. Source material: peripheral blood. The receptors shown here come from an adult man with Graves' ophthalmopathy.

V and J are TRBV7-3 and TRBJ2-5; perhaps TRBD1 as D (5 bases). The CDR3 loop spans 13 amino acids. CDR1 is SGHTA and CDR2 is FQGTGA in the germline V gene. Trimming cost V 2 bases and J 5 bases, with 9 bases left between them. The CDR3 is CASSLGASETQYF. The CDR3 DNA reads TGTGCCAGCAGCTTAGGGGCTTCGGAGACCCAGTACTTC.

This clonotype turned up a few times. Here the CDR3 reads CASSLSPGSYEQYF. CDR3 in DNA: TGTGCCAGCAGTTTATCCCCAGGTTCCTACGAGCAGTACTTC. V usage is TRBV7-9 and J usage is TRBJ2-7; no clear D gene. V lost 6 bases and J lost 1, with 13 bases in between. CDR3 length: 14 amino acids. From germline, CDR1 is SEHNR and CDR2 FQNEAQ (reference sequence).

The V and J genes are TRBV2 and TRBJ1-4; no definite D call. CDR3 size: 13 residues. The V and J ends lost 7 bases and 5 bases respectively, with 11 bases between them. Germline V gives CDR1 SNHLY, CDR2 FYNNEI. The CDR3 loop is CASKDLENEKLFF. CDR3 DNA sequence: TGTGCCAGCAAGGACCTGGAGAATGAAAAACTGTTTTTT.

At least ten counts were recorded for this clonotype. The V call is TRBV9, the J call TRBJ1-4; D is uncertain. V shed 4 bases and J shed 6 bases, with 13 bases lying between them. The CDR3 extends over 14 amino acids. CDR1 and CDR2 from the germline V gene are SGDLS and YYNGEE. CDR3 nucleotides: TGTGCCAGCAGCCTCACACCTGGGCATGAAAAACTGTTTTTT. Protein product: CASSLTPGHEKLFF.

The V and J genes are TRBV14 and TRBJ1-1, with 9 bases fitting TRBD1. CDR1 SGHDN and CDR2 FVKESK come from the germline V gene. Germline trimming cut 4 bases from V and 5 bases from J; bases unmatched to any gene: 8. This CDR3 contains 15 residues. This chain's CDR3 is CASSLLDRGGTEAFF. The DNA of the CDR3 is TGTGCCAGCAGCCTCCTTGACAGGGGGGGGACTGAAGCTTTCTTT.

Notes on this clonotype: The conserved final phenylalanine or tryptophan is absent from the CDR3, which likely points to a read error. The DNA is omitted, as the CDR3 cannot be located on it reliably, and the CDR3 follows TCRdb's listing. The V call is TRBV19, the J call TRBJ2-7; the table's D call, TRBD1, was not checked against the DNA. Looked up from germline, CDR1 is LNHDA and CDR2 is SQIVND (reference sequence). The CDR3 has 11 residues if both end residues are counted. The chain's CDR3 is CASSIGELGDT.

This clonotype was seen ten or more times. This chain joins TRBV5-5 and TRBJ1-2; D is undetermined. The CDR3 runs to 14 residues. Germline CDR1 SGHKS, CDR2 YYEKEE (reference sequence). V was trimmed by 2 bases and J by 4 bases, leaving 12 bases between them. The chain's CDR3 is CASSLTTPGYGYTF. As DNA, the CDR3 is TGTGCCAGCAGCTTAACGACACCCGGCTATGGCTACACCTTC. Variable domain in full (rest from reference TRBV5-5 and TRBJ1-2): DAGVTQSPTHLIKTRGQQVTLRCSPISGHKSVSWYQQVLGQGPQFIFQYYEKEERGRGNFPDRFSARQFPNYSSELNVNALLLGDSALYLCASSLTTPGYGYTFGSGTRLTVV.

This clonotype has more than one count but fewer than ten. The chain employs TRBV12-5 and TRBJ1-1; a possible D gene is TRBD1 (5 bases). This CDR3 has 13 amino acids. The V gene's germline CDR1 is LGHNT and CDR2 FRNRAP. V was clipped by 5 bases and J by 8 bases, with 15 bases between them. In DNA, the CDR3 is TGTGCTAGTGGTCCACCCCAGGGTAACGAAGCTTTCTTT. Its protein is CASGPPQGNEAFF.

This clonotype was seen a handful of times. The V and J genes are TRBV9 and TRBJ2-2; D possibly corresponds to TRBD1 (6 bases). The V and J ends lost 6 bases and 3 bases respectively, with 9 bases between them. The germline gives CDR1 SGDLS, CDR2 YYNGEE. The CDR3 consists of 13 residues. The CDR3 DNA reads TGTGCCAGCAACAGGGCTGACACCGGGGAGCTGTTTTTT. It is translated as CASNRADTGELFF.

The chain recombines TRBV7-2 with TRBJ2-7; 7 positions match TRBD2. There are 18 residues in the CDR3. CDR1 is SGHTA and CDR2 is FQGNSA in the germline V gene. V lost 1 base and J lost 2; bases outside the gene matches: 14. CDR3 loop: CASSLDGGSIGRTYEQYF. In DNA form, the CDR3 reads TGTGCCAGCAGCTTAGATGGTGGGTCCATCGGGAGGACCTACGAGCAGTACTTC.

The rearrangement uses TRBV7-8 and TRBJ1-1, with 9 bases aligning to TRBD1. CDR3 length: 14 residues. The V gene end was trimmed by 4 bases and the J gene end by 10 bases; junction bases not matched to a gene: 10. Germline CDR1 is SGHVS and CDR2 is FQNEAQ. DNA of the CDR3: TGTGCCAGCAGCTCCCCGGGACAGGGAAGGGGAGCTTTCTTT. Protein sequence: CASSSPGQGRGAFF.

This rearrangement joins TRBV27 to TRBJ1-4; D possibly corresponds to TRBD1 (6 bases). The CDR3 totals 13 residues. With 1 base removed from V and 12 bases from J, the gap between germline ends came to 12 bases. Germline V gene lookup returns CDR1 MNHEY and CDR2 SMNVEV (reference sequence). DNA for the CDR3: TGTGCCAGCAGTTTATTCGTGGGGGGCCAACTGTTTTTT. This codes for CASSLFVGGQLFF.

A few counts support this clonotype. The V gene is TRBV2, the J gene TRBJ2-3, with 7 bases fitting TRBD1. Germline trimming cut 7 bases from V and 2 bases from J; bases unmatched to any gene: 6. The CDR3 is made up of 14 amino acids. Germline assignment: CDR1 SNHLY and CDR2 FYNNEI. CDR3 in amino acids: CASIPGQNTDTQYF. In DNA form, the CDR3 reads TGTGCCAGCATCCCGGGACAGAACACAGATACGCAGTATTTT. The complete variable domain, with remaining parts taken from reference TRBV2 and TRBJ2-3, reads EPEVTQTPSHQVTQMGQEVILRCVPISNHLYFYWYRQILGQKVEFLVSFYNNEISEKSEIFDDQFSVERPDGSNFTLKIRSTKLEDSAMYFCASIPGQNTDTQYFGPGTRLTVL.

The genes are TRBV6-1 and TRBJ2-7; D is unresolved. Germline CDR1 reads MNHNS; CDR2 reads SASEGT. This CDR3 spans 13 amino acids. Trimming cost V 0 bases and J 3 bases, with 6 bases left between them. CDR3 region: CASSEADNYEQYF. The DNA for the CDR3 is TGTGCCAGCAGTGAAGCGGATAACTACGAGCAGTACTTC.

This chain joins TRBV15 and TRBJ1-2, with a possible D match to TRBD1 (5 bases). V lost 3 bases and J lost 0, with 17 bases in between. Germline V CDR1 and CDR2: LNHNV, YYDKDF (reference sequence). CDR3 length: 17 amino acids. CDR3 nucleotides: TGTGCCACCAGCAGTGAATCCGGGACGCTATCTAACTATGGCTACACCTTC. This translates into CATSSESGTLSNYGYTF.

The chain carries TRBV5-4 and TRBJ1-6; 8 positions match TRBD1. CDR1 and CDR2 (germline): SGHNT, YYREEE (reference sequence). After removal of 4 bases from V and 6 bases from J, the junction contained 9 bases not matched to a gene. This CDR3 contains 16 residues. The CDR3: CASSAQFTGGNSPLHF. In DNA form, the CDR3 reads TGTGCCAGCAGCGCACAATTCACAGGGGGTAATTCACCCCTCCACTTT.

The chain joins TRBV20-1 to TRBJ2-5; possibly TRBD1 for D (6 bases). CDR3 size: 13 residues. The germline V and J ends were trimmed by 2 bases and 5 bases, with 12 bases remaining between them. Germline CDR1 reads DFQATT; CDR2 reads SNEGSKA (reference sequence). CDR3 DNA sequence: TGCAGTGCTAGAACCGGGACACGGGAGACCCAGTACTTC. Translated: CSARTGTRETQYF.

This clonotype was seen many times. This chain joins TRBV6-6 and TRBJ1-5; D not certain. V lost 6 bases to trimming and J lost 4 bases, with 16 bases between them. There are 15 residues in the CDR3. Germline V CDR1 and CDR2: MNHNY, SVGAGI (reference sequence). The CDR3 spells CASSTLRGSNQPQHF. As DNA, the CDR3 is TGTGCCAGCAGCACCTTGCGGGGATCAAATCAGCCCCAGCATTTT.

The chain couples TRBV4-3 to TRBJ1-4; no definite D call. The CDR3 sequence is 15 residues long. Germline V lookup: CDR1 LGHNA, CDR2 YSLEER. Trimming pared 1 base from V and 7 bases from J, leaving 13 bases between. Here the CDR3 reads CASSQVGLKGEKLFF. CDR3 in DNA: TGCGCCAGCAGCCAAGTTGGTCTAAAGGGTGAAAAACTGTTTTTT.

This chain links TRBV29-1 with TRBJ1-5; D not certain. This CDR3 contains 14 residues. Germline CDR1 SQVTM, CDR2 ANQGSEA. Trimming removed 4 bases from V and 4 bases from J, with 14 bases in between. The CDR3: CSVVRQAPNQPQHF. The CDR3 region has the DNA TGCAGCGTTGTACGGCAGGCCCCGAATCAGCCCCAGCATTTT.